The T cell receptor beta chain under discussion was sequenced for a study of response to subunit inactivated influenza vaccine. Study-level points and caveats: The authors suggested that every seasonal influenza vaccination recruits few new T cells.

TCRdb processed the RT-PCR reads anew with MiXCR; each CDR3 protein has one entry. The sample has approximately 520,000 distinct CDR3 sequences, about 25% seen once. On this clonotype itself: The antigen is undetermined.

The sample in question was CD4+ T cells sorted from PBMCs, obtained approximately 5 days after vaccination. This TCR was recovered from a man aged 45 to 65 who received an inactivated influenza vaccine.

The CDR3 DNA reads as TGTGCCAGTAGTTTGCGCTCCGGGACTAGCGGGAGCACCGAGCAGTTCTTC. It specifies CASSLRSGTSGSTEQFF. The genes are TRBV19 and TRBJ2-1, with TRBD2 identical over 14 bases. The CDR3 loop spans 17 amino acids. The V segment lost 5 bases and the J segment 10 bases; nucleotides outside the gene matches: 13. In germline, CDR1 is LNHDA, CDR2 SQIVND (reference sequence).